One sample yielded the 3 T cell receptor beta chains listed below, sequenced in a study of shared clonotypes between healthy human individuals. Data came from immunoSEQ multiplex PCR; TCRdb stores just in-frame clones and leaves some out. The table includes 2 million to 2.5 million clones, about 94% detected once. The sample comprised naive CD4+ T cells sorted from blood. As for subset: CD45RA+ positively selected. These TCRs come from a young man in good health.

The V and J genes are TRBV2 and TRBJ1-5, with D possibly TRBD1 on 5 matching bases. With 6 bases removed from V and 9 bases from J, the gap between germline ends came to 24 bases. This CDR3 is 16 amino acids long. The V gene's germline CDR1 is SNHLY and CDR2 FYNNEI. Written as DNA, the CDR3 is TGTGCCAGCAGCAAAGTGGGGCCCAGTCCATCACGGCCCCAGCATTTT. This sequence encodes CASSKVGPSPSRPQHF.

For this clone: Other DNA variants within this sample encode the same CDR3. The chain has TRBV2 and TRBJ2-3; D remains unclear. The CDR3 is 11 residues long. Germline V CDR1 and CDR2: SNHLY, FYNNEI. Trimming removed 6 bases from V and 2 bases from J, with 3 bases in between. The CDR3 sequence: CASRITDTQYF. CDR3 coding DNA: TGTGCCAGCAGGATCACAGATACGCAGTATTTT. The full variable domain, rest sourced from reference TRBV2 and TRBJ2-3, is EPEVTQTPSHQVTQMGQEVILRCVPISNHLYFYWYRQILGQKVEFLVSFYNNEISEKSEIFDDQFSVERPDGSNFTLKIRSTKLEDSAMYFCASRITDTQYFGPGTRLTVL.

The chain carries TRBV9 and TRBJ2-2; D not certain. The V gene's germline CDR1 is SGDLS and CDR2 YYNGEE. This CDR3 comprises 14 residues. The V and J ends lost 3 bases and 7 bases respectively, with 13 bases between them. The CDR3, as DNA: TGTGCCAGCAGCGCACAAGGGAAAGTCGGGGAGCTGTTTTTT. This translates into CASSAQGKVGELFF.